The 5 T cell receptor beta chains in this list originate from one sample, sequenced in a study of blood T cell repertoires in COVID-19. The assay was immunoSEQ multiplex PCR, and TCRdb's table has in-frame clones only and misses some. The repertoire holds 60,000 to 75,000 clones, approximately 88% seen once, with 3.9% in the top ten. The source material was peripheral blood. Every receptor here comes from a human donor in a cohort sampled during active COVID-19.

The CDR3 here is CASSFLGLGNIQYF. The CDR3 DNA follows: TGTGCCAGCAGTTTTCTGGGACTAGGGAACATTCAGTACTTC. V usage is TRBV27 and J usage is TRBJ2-4, with 8 bases that match TRBD2. Germline CDR1 reads MNHEY; CDR2 reads SMNVEV (reference sequence). The CDR3 loop spans 14 amino acids. The trim removed 3 bases at V and 7 bases at J, leaving 5 bases unmatched.

This clone was recorded a few times. J is TRBJ1-3 and V is TRBV25-1; D might be TRBD1 (5 bases). The CDR3 sequence is 14 residues long. The V gene lost 3 bases and the J gene lost 3 bases, with 9 bases spanning the gap. The germline V gene has CDR1 MGHDK and CDR2 SYGVNS. CDR3: CASSEGGFGNTIYF. For the CDR3, the DNA is TGTGCCAGCAGTGAGGGGGGTTTTGGAAACACCATATATTTT.

The chain links TRBV5-6 to TRBJ1-4; 8 bases are shared with TRBD1. The CDR3 spans 15 residues. The V segment lost 3 bases and the J segment 2 bases; nucleotides outside the gene matches: 3. The germline V gene has CDR1 SGHDT and CDR2 YYEEEE. The CDR3 nucleotides are TGTGCCAGCAGCTGGACAGGGTCCACTAATGAAAAACTGTTTTTT. This sequence encodes CASSWTGSTNEKLFF. The variable domain in full, with the rest retrieved from reference TRBV5-6 and TRBJ1-4, is DAGVTQSPTHLIKTRGQQVTLRCSPKSGHDTVSWYQQALGQGPQFIFQYYEEEERQRGNFPDRFSGHQFPNYSSELNVNALLLGDSALYLCASSWTGSTNEKLFFGSGTQLSVL.

The rearrangement links TRBV6-5 to TRBJ1-2; D is perhaps TRBD1 (5 bases). Trimming took off 0 bases at V and 4 bases at J, with 12 bases between the two ends. There are 15 residues in the CDR3. Germline V gene data show CDR1 as MNHEY and CDR2 as SVGAGI. The DNA for the CDR3 is TGTGCCAGCAGTTACTCAGCAGGGCCCAGCTATGGCTACACCTTC. It specifies CASSYSAGPSYGYTF.

The chain links TRBV28 to TRBJ1-6; 7 nucleotides match TRBD1. The CDR3 loop spans 17 amino acids. The V and J ends lost 4 bases and 10 bases, in that order; junction bases with no gene match: 16. Germline V gene sequence: CDR1 MDHEN, CDR2 SYDVKM. The CDR3 sequence is CASSSKIRQGGGSPLHF. The DNA of the CDR3 is TGTGCCAGCAGTTCCAAAATCCGACAGGGTGGAGGGTCACCCCTCCACTTT.